Each of the 23 T cell receptor beta chains below was sequenced from the same sample in a study of cytomegalovirus exposure and HLA in healthy donors. PCR primers comprised 60 Vbeta and 13 Jbeta primers. Repertoires were generated with immunoSEQ multiplex PCR, while TCRdb's copy carries only in-frame clones and drops some. The top ten hold about 3.7% of the sample, which has roughly 120,000 clones, around 77% seen once. The sequencing sample was made of PBMCs. Receptors were obtained from a human donor in good health.

V usage is TRBV15 and J usage is TRBJ2-7; 10 bases are a match to TRBD1. V lost 5 bases and J lost 4; bases outside the gene matches: 5. Germline CDR1 LNHNV, CDR2 YYDKDF (reference sequence). The CDR3 totals 14 residues. CDR3 sequence reads: CATSSLGQGYEQYF. The CDR3 DNA sequence: TGTGCCACCAGCTCACTGGGACAGGGGTACGAGCAGTACTTC.

Comment on this clone: At one end the junction does not follow the germline gene, possibly because of a read error. The rearrangement uses TRBV7-7 and TRBJ2-7; 8 positions match TRBD1. In germline, CDR1 is SSHAT, CDR2 FNYEAQ (reference sequence). CDR3 length: 15 amino acids. Written as DNA, the CDR3 is TGTGCTAGCAGCTTCGGGACAGGAGGCCCCTACGAGCAGTACTTC. This translates into CASSFGTGGPYEQYF.

This chain connects TRBV6-5 to TRBJ1-1; 8 nucleotides agree with TRBD1. Trimming cost V 2 bases and J 4 bases; bases outside gene matches: 9. In germline, CDR1 is MNHEY, CDR2 SVGAGI. The CDR3 spans 16 residues. CDR3 protein: CASSYTWTGKGTEAFF. Written as DNA, the CDR3 is TGTGCCAGCAGTTACACATGGACAGGGAAGGGCACTGAAGCTTTCTTT.

The chain couples TRBV7-8 to TRBJ1-1; 9 bases map to TRBD1. Per germline, CDR1 SGHVS and CDR2 FQNEAQ. This CDR3 has 14 amino acids. With V trimmed by 5 bases and J by 3 bases, 4 bases remained unmatched. Written as DNA, the CDR3 is TGTGCCAGCAGCCTCCGGGACAGGGACACTGAAGCTTTCTTT. It encodes CASSLRDRDTEAFF.

This clone was counted a few times. The rearrangement joins TRBV28 to TRBJ2-7, with TRBD1 identical over 9 bases. The ends lost 6 bases at V and 4 bases at J; junction bases unmatched: 10. The CDR3 has 15 residues. Looked up from germline, CDR1 is MDHEN and CDR2 is SYDVKM. The CDR3 DNA reads as TGTGCCAGCAGCCTCCCAGGACAGGGGATTTACGAGCAGTACTTC. Its protein is CASSLPGQGIYEQYF.

This clone was detected only once. V usage is TRBV9 and J usage is TRBJ2-1, with 11 bases identical to TRBD2. The V and J ends lost 7 bases and 9 bases, in that order; junction bases with no gene match: 18. CDR1 is SGDLS and CDR2 is YYNGEE in the germline V gene. This CDR3 region has 17 residues. CDR3 protein: CASHPVILAGDRGEQFF. CDR3 DNA sequence: TGTGCCAGCCACCCCGTTATACTAGCGGGAGACCGAGGTGAGCAGTTCTTC. The variable domain in full, completed from reference TRBV9 and TRBJ2-1, reads DSGVTQTPKHLITATGQRVTLRCSPRSGDLSVYWYQQSLDQGLQFLIQYYNGEERAKGNILERFSAQQFPDLHSELNLSSLELGDSALYFCASHPVILAGDRGEQFFGPGTRLTVL.

V is TRBV15 and J is TRBJ2-2, with TRBD2 matching 10 bases. Germline V gene data show CDR1 as LNHNV and CDR2 as YYDKDF (reference sequence). V lost 0 bases, J lost 5 bases, and 9 bases stayed unmatched. The length of the CDR3 is 18 residues. The CDR3 DNA reads TGTGCCACCAGCAGAGATAGGCGAGGGACTAGCGCGACCGGGGAGCTGTTTTTT. It is translated as CATSRDRRGTSATGELFF. The full variable domain, completed using reference TRBV15 and TRBJ2-2, is DAMVIQNPRYQVTQFGKPVTLSCSQTLNHNVMYWYQQKSSQAPKLLFHYYDKDFNNEADTPDNFQSRRPNTSFCFLDIRSPGLGDTAMYLCATSRDRRGTSATGELFFGEGSRLTVL.

This clone was observed a few times. The V and J genes are TRBV5-5 and TRBJ2-5; no reliable D call. V lost 5 bases, J lost 4 bases, and 18 bases lay in between. The CDR3 is 15 amino acids. CDR1 and CDR2 (germline): SGHKS, YYEKEE (reference sequence). The CDR3 sequence: CASRLDPQRGETQYF. The CDR3 DNA sequence: TGTGCCAGCAGGTTAGACCCCCAAAGAGGAGAGACCCAGTACTTC.

This clone occurred once. V and J are TRBV5-6 and TRBJ2-1; 11 bases are a match to TRBD2. The CDR3 is made up of 17 amino acids. Trimming at V came to 3 bases and at J to 1 base, leaving 6 bases not matched to a gene. Germline CDR1 is SGHDT and CDR2 is YYEEEE. CDR3 sequence reads: CASSSIPSGRSYNEQFF. CDR3 in DNA: TGTGCCAGCAGCTCGATACCTAGCGGGAGGTCCTACAATGAGCAGTTCTTC.

The chain uses TRBV12-5 and TRBJ2-1, with TRBD1 identical over 11 bases. This CDR3 contains 15 residues. Germline trimming cut 2 bases from V and 10 bases from J; bases unmatched to any gene: 7. Germline CDR1 is LGHNT and CDR2 is FRNRAP. CDR3 amino acids: CASGLFTGTGGEQFF. The CDR3 coding sequence is TGTGCTAGTGGTTTGTTTACGGGGACAGGGGGGGAGCAGTTCTTC. The full variable domain, its missing parts supplied by reference TRBV12-5 and TRBJ2-1, is DARVTQTPRHKVTEMGQEVTMRCQPILGHNTVFWYRQTMMQGLELLAYFRNRAPLDDSGMPKDRFSAEMPDATLATLKIQPSEPRDSAVYFCASGLFTGTGGEQFFGPGTRLTVL.

The chain uses TRBV28 and TRBJ2-1; 11 bases are shared with TRBD2. This CDR3 is 16 amino acids long. V trimming: 5 bases; J trimming: 7 bases; junction bases outside the gene matches: 10. The germline V gene encodes CDR1 MDHEN and CDR2 SYDVKM. CDR3 sequence reads: CASSLSTSGNLNEQFF. The CDR3 DNA follows: TGTGCCAGCAGTCTATCGACTAGCGGGAATCTAAATGAGCAGTTCTTC.

The chain uses TRBV28 and TRBJ2-7, with TRBD2 matching 9 bases. Germline trimming cut 3 bases from V and 7 bases from J; bases unmatched to any gene: 7. Germline V lookup: CDR1 MDHEN, CDR2 SYDVKM. This CDR3 has 14 amino acids. The CDR3 DNA reads TGTGCCAGCAGTTTGCCGGGACTAGCCTGGGAGCAGTACTTC. It codes for CASSLPGLAWEQYF. The variable domain in full, with the rest retrieved from reference TRBV28 and TRBJ2-7, is DVKVTQSSRYLVKRTGEKVFLECVQDMDHENMFWYRQDPGLGLRLIYFSYDVKMKEKGDIPEGYSVSREKKERFSLILESASTNQTSMYLCASSLPGLAWEQYFGPGTRLTVT.

The rearrangement joins TRBV5-5 to TRBJ2-6; D is unclear. Germline V CDR1 and CDR2: SGHKS, YYEKEE (reference sequence). The CDR3 has 15 amino acids. V gave up 0 bases and J gave up 0 bases, with 4 bases separating them. The CDR3 DNA is TGTGCCAGCAGCTTGGGAGCCTCTGGGGCCAACGTCCTGACTTTC. Translated, it gives CASSLGASGANVLTF.

This chain links TRBV10-3 with TRBJ1-3; TRBD1 matches at 11 bases. Germline V CDR1 and CDR2: ENHRY, SYGVKD. CDR3 length: 16 amino acids. V trimming: 7 bases; J trimming: 1 base; junction bases outside the gene matches: 6. CDR3 sequence: CAITQGQGASGNTIYF. The CDR3 DNA reads as TGTGCCATCACCCAAGGACAGGGGGCTTCTGGAAACACCATATATTTT.

Regarding this clone: A read error may produce the germline difference seen at one junction end. The rearrangement uses TRBV29-1 and TRBJ1-1; TRBD1 is a possible D gene (6 bases). This CDR3 has 13 amino acids. Germline CDR1 SQVTM, CDR2 ANQGSEA. The CDR3 DNA is TGCAGCGTTGTGTGGGGGCTGAATACTGAAGCTTTCTTT. Translated, it gives CSVVWGLNTEAFF. Drawing the rest from reference TRBV29-1 and TRBJ1-1, the complete variable domain is SAVISQKPSRDICQRGTSLTIQCQVDSQVTMMFWYRQQPGQSLTLIATANQGSEATYESGFVIDKFPISRPNLTFSTLTVSNMSPEDSSIYLCSVVWGLNTEAFFGQGTRLTVV.

V is TRBV2 and J is TRBJ2-1, with TRBD1 identical over 10 bases. J lost 7 bases, V lost 11 bases, and 14 bases had no gene match. This CDR3 has 15 amino acids. CDR1 SNHLY and CDR2 FYNNEI come from the germline V gene. This chain's CDR3 is CAVVAGTGVMNEQFF. The CDR3, as DNA: TGTGCCGTAGTAGCCGGGACAGGGGTTATGAATGAGCAGTTCTTC. Based on the CDR3 plus reference TRBV2 and TRBJ2-1, the full variable domain is EPEVTQTPSHQVTQMGQEVILRCVPISNHLYFYWYRQILGQKVEFLVSFYNNEISEKSEIFDDQFSVERPDGSNFTLKIRSTKLEDSAMYFCAVVAGTGVMNEQFFGPGTRLTVL.

The rearrangement links TRBV18 to TRBJ2-6, with D tentatively TRBD2 (6 bases). This CDR3 has 17 residues. The germline V gene has CDR1 KGHSH and CDR2 LQKENI. Deletions cut 3 bases from V and 4 bases from J, with 16 bases between. The CDR3 DNA is TGTGCCAGCTCACCTGGGACCTGGAGGGCCGGGGCCAACGTCCTGACTTTC. It is translated as CASSPGTWRAGANVLTF. The variable domain in full, completed from reference TRBV18 and TRBJ2-6, reads NAGVMQNPRHLVRRRGQEARLRCSPMKGHSHVYWYRQLPEEGLKFMVYLQKENIIDESGMPKERFSAEFPKEGPSILRIQQVVRGDSAAYFCASSPGTWRAGANVLTFGAGSRLTVL.

V gene TRBV28 combines with J gene TRBJ2-7; weak D call: TRBD1 (6 bases). CDR3 length: 15 residues. Per the germline V gene, CDR1 is MDHEN and CDR2 is SYDVKM. Deletions cut 5 bases from V and 0 bases from J, with 14 bases between. CDR3 DNA: TGTGCCAGCAGTCCCACAGGGCGCCGCTCCTACGAGCAGTACTTC. It encodes CASSPTGRRSYEQYF. The variable domain in full, completed from reference TRBV28 and TRBJ2-7, reads DVKVTQSSRYLVKRTGEKVFLECVQDMDHENMFWYRQDPGLGLRLIYFSYDVKMKEKGDIPEGYSVSREKKERFSLILESASTNQTSMYLCASSPTGRRSYEQYFGPGTRLTVT.

This chain uses TRBV7-2 with TRBJ2-2; D is unresolved. The germline gives CDR1 SGHTA, CDR2 FQGNSA. CDR3 size: 14 residues. The germline V and J ends were trimmed by 3 bases and 4 bases, with 9 bases remaining between them. This chain's CDR3 is CASSFTRPTGELFF. The CDR3 DNA sequence: TGTGCCAGCAGCTTTACGCGGCCCACCGGGGAGCTGTTTTTT.

This rearrangement joins TRBV18 to TRBJ1-1; possibly TRBD1 for D (5 bases). The germline V and J ends were trimmed by 4 bases and 8 bases, with 11 bases remaining between them. The germline CDR1 and CDR2 sequences are KGHSH and LQKENI. This CDR3 contains 12 residues. CDR3 region: CASSLIQEEAFF. The CDR3 region has the DNA TGTGCCAGCTCACTAATACAGGAAGAAGCTTTCTTT.

The V call is TRBV6-6, the J call TRBJ1-1, with TRBD1 matching 8 bases. Trimming removed 6 bases from V and 1 base from J; junction bases left unmatched: 4. Germline V gives CDR1 MNHNY, CDR2 SVGAGI (reference sequence). This CDR3 spans 14 amino acids. The CDR3 reads CASRDRVGNTEAFF. In DNA, the CDR3 is TGTGCCAGCAGGGACAGGGTGGGGAACACTGAAGCTTTCTTT.

This chain joins TRBV18 and TRBJ2-2, with 8 bases identical to TRBD2. The CDR3 loop spans 16 amino acids. With 3 bases clipped from V and 1 base from J, the junction kept 4 bases outside the gene matches. CDR1 and CDR2 (germline): KGHSH, LQKENI. The CDR3 DNA is TGTGCCAGCTCACCGGACGGGAGGGGGAACACCGGGGAGCTGTTTTTT. It specifies CASSPDGRGNTGELFF.

The rearrangement uses TRBV6-6 and TRBJ2-5; 10 bases line up with TRBD1. Losses at the gene ends were 2 bases for V and 1 base for J; bases not matched to a gene: 1. This CDR3 comprises 15 residues. Germline loops: CDR1 MNHNY, CDR2 SVGAGI (reference sequence). CDR3 DNA: TGTGCCAGCAGTTACGGGACAGGGGTCCAAGAGACCCAGTACTTC. Amino acids: CASSYGTGVQETQYF.